This TCR beta chain was found in a study of blood T cells in healthy people across ages. Study-wide findings and caveats: Per million T cells, TCR beta diversity dropped about linearly as age rose. PBMCs that were unsorted prevented a conclusive naive versus antigen-experienced comparison.

The CDR3 consists of 16 residues. V was trimmed by 5 bases and J by 2 bases, leaving 16 bases between them. Per the germline V gene, CDR1 is LNHDA and CDR2 is SQIVND (reference sequence). This clonotype occurred once. No antigen is known for it. Every donor provided 9.5 to 10 milliliters of peripheral blood. Combining a sample-barcoded 5' primer with a J-beta primer mix, a second PCR ran for roughly 6 to 12 cycles. Every individual sample yielded 2.5 million or more paired-end reads (each containing CDR3). Each CDR3 protein is one row after TCRdb ran MiXCR on the 5' RACE reads. Found here are about 730,000 distinct CDR3 sequences, about 42% of them singletons; the top ten hold around a fifth.

Sequences were obtained from blood. The clonotype was recovered from a woman aged 60 to 75 in good health. V gene TRBV19 combines with J gene TRBJ1-5; D is perhaps TRBD1 (5 bases). The CDR3 reads CASSSQTDLGNQPQHF. CDR3 DNA sequence: TGTGCCAGTAGTTCCCAGACAGATTTGGGCAATCAGCCCCAGCATTTT.